The 10 T cell receptor beta chains below were found in one sample sequenced in a study of blood T cell repertoires in COVID-19 (dated by TCRdb to 2018 to 2021). The library came from the immunoSEQ multiplex PCR assay. Entries here come from immuneACCESS through TCRdb and include only in-frame sequences with V and J called. Some clones fail to appear in such tables; in the studies checked, an unresolved V gene covers under half of the shortfall, and the cause of the remainder is unknown. The sample profile shows tens of thousands of clones; 82% of them were found once. The ten largest account for around 20% of the sample. Sequencing was done on a sample of peripheral blood. Every receptor here comes from a human donor in a cohort sampled during active COVID-19.

The V and J genes are TRBV7-2 and TRBJ2-7; D is undetermined. Trimming took off 1 base at V and 4 bases at J, with 5 bases between the two ends. The CDR3 is 12 residues long. Germline V gene sequence: CDR1 SGHTA, CDR2 FQGNSA. CDR3 DNA sequence: TGTGCCAGCAGCTTAGTAGCTTACGAGCAGTACTTC. Translated, it gives CASSLVAYEQYF.

This clone was recorded a few times. The chain is built from TRBV11-2 and TRBJ1-1; 10 bases map to TRBD1. The V segment lost 3 bases and the J segment 5 bases; nucleotides outside the gene matches: 0. Germline CDR1 reads SGHAT; CDR2 reads FQNNGV. The CDR3 length is 13 residues. The CDR3 sequence is CASSLDRGTEAFF. The CDR3 DNA is TGTGCCAGCAGCTTGGACAGGGGGACTGAAGCTTTCTTT.

The CDR3 protein is CASSSIRGTYNEQFF. For the CDR3, the DNA is TGTGCCAGCAGCTCCATAAGAGGGACCTACAATGAGCAGTTCTTC. The J gene is TRBJ2-1, the V gene TRBV7-9, with a weak D call TRBD2 (5 bases). Germline V lookup: CDR1 SEHNR, CDR2 FQNEAQ (reference sequence). Between the trimmed V and J ends, which lost 4 bases and 2 bases, there was a span of 12 bases. This CDR3 region has 15 residues.

The chain carries TRBV2 and TRBJ2-3, with a weak D call TRBD2 (6 bases). Trimming took off 6 bases at V and 2 bases at J, with 9 bases between the two ends. Germline V CDR1 and CDR2: SNHLY, FYNNEI. The CDR3 extends over 13 amino acids. The CDR3 sequence: CASSWGDTDTQYF. The CDR3 DNA follows: TGTGCCAGCAGCTGGGGGGACACAGATACGCAGTATTTT.

The chain links TRBV18 to TRBJ2-7; 9 nucleotides match TRBD1. This CDR3 has 14 amino acids. V lost 3 bases, J lost 3 bases, and 3 bases stayed unmatched. Germline V lookup: CDR1 KGHSH, CDR2 LQKENI. CDR3 coding DNA: TGTGCCAGCTCACCGGGGACAGGGTACTACGAGCAGTACTTC. It specifies CASSPGTGYYEQYF.

V and J are TRBV29-1 and TRBJ2-7; 9 bases map to TRBD1. Germline V gene data show CDR1 as SQVTM and CDR2 as ANQGSEA. The CDR3 covers 14 residues. V gave up 0 bases and J gave up 4 bases; unmatched junction bases: 4. CDR3 nucleotides: TGCAGCGTTGAAGAAGGGACAGGGCGGTACGAGCAGTACTTC. Residues: CSVEEGTGRYEQYF.

The J gene is TRBJ2-7, the V gene TRBV23-1, with D possibly being TRBD1 (5 bases). TRBV23-1 is an open reading frame, and its role is uncertain. V was pared by 5 bases and J by 2 bases, with 13 bases between. The CDR3 is made up of 14 amino acids. CDR3 nucleotides: TGCGCCAGCAGTGAACAGGATATCGCCTACGAGCAGTACTTC. This gives the protein CASSEQDIAYEQYF.

This clone was counted once. The chain recombines TRBV2 with TRBJ2-7; D is unclear. The CDR3 length is 12 residues. Trimming shortened V by 4 bases and J by 0 bases, and 4 bases separated the two germline ends. From germline, CDR1 is SNHLY and CDR2 FYNNEI. CDR3 sequence reads: CASSVFSYEQYF. The CDR3, as DNA: TGTGCCAGCAGTGTCTTCTCCTACGAGCAGTACTTC.

This chain joins TRBV14 and TRBJ2-3; D call uncertain. The germline V and J ends were trimmed by 4 bases and 5 bases, with 4 bases remaining between them. CDR3 length equals 11 residues. CDR1 is SGHDN, CDR2 FVKESK, per germline. The CDR3 bases are TGTGCCAGCAGCCCGGGAGATACGCAGTATTTT. It specifies CASSPGDTQYF.

The gene calls are TRBV6-1 and TRBJ1-2; D may be TRBD1 (5 bases). The CDR3 loop spans 15 amino acids. Germline lookup yields CDR1 MNHNS and CDR2 SASEGT. Between the trimmed V and J ends, which lost 0 bases and 3 bases, there was a span of 11 bases. For the CDR3, the DNA is TGTGCCAGCAGTGAAGCGCCTCAGGGCCACTATGGCTACACCTTC. Its protein is CASSEAPQGHYGYTF.